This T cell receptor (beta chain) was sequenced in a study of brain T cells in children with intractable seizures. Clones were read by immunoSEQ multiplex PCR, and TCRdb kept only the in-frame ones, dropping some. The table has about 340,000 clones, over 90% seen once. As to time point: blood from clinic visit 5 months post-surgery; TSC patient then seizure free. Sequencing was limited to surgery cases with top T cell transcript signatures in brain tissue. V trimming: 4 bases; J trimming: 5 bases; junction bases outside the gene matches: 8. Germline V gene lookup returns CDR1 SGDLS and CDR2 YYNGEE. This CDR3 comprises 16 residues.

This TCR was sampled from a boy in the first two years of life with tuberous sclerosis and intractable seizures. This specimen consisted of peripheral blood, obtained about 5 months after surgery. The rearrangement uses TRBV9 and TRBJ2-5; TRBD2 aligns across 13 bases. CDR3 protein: CASSLTSGGARETQYF. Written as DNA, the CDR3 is TGTGCCAGCAGCCTCACTAGCGGGGGGGCAAGGGAGACCCAGTACTTC.